A selection of T cell receptor beta chains follows, all from one sample in a study of T cells after posttransplantation cyclophosphamide. The method was immunoSEQ multiplex PCR; TCRdb's version includes in-frame clones alone and lacks a portion of them. The top ten hold around 3% of the sample, which has 45,000 or so clones, 92% seen once. The sample comprised PBMCs. Receptors were obtained from a woman between 45 and 60 years old in good health and a related stem cell transplant donor. CDR3s include the opening cysteine and the closing phenylalanine or tryptophan. The order of the fields is CDR3 length, clone size, J gene, V gene, CDR3 protein. The size entry is marked missing in some rows and otherwise reads once, few, many or a size class.

CDR3 length: 10; clone size: NA; J gene: TRBJ2-5; V gene: TRBV20-1; CDR3 protein: CSFYEETQYF
CDR3 length: 15; clone size: NA; J gene: TRBJ1-1; V gene: TRBV6-1; CDR3 protein: CASSEGGGLSTEAFF
CDR3 length: 13; clone size: once; J gene: TRBJ2-3; V gene: TRBV5-4; CDR3 protein: CASTYRGADTQYF
CDR3 length: 13; clone size: NA; J gene: TRBJ2-7; V gene: TRBV27; CDR3 protein: CASSARGTYEQYF
CDR3 length: 13; clone size: NA; J gene: TRBJ2-7; V gene: TRBV29-1; CDR3 protein: CSVASGSENEQYF
CDR3 length: 17; clone size: NA; J gene: TRBJ1-6; V gene: TRBV5-1; CDR3 protein: CASSSRLGGSYNSPLHF
CDR3 length: 13; clone size: NA; J gene: TRBJ1-1; V gene: TRBV19; CDR3 protein: CASARSQNTEAFF
CDR3 length: 15; clone size: NA; J gene: TRBJ2-7; V gene: TRBV10-3; CDR3 protein: CAISESGGPTYEQYF
CDR3 length: 15; clone size: NA; J gene: TRBJ1-1; V gene: TRBV19; CDR3 protein: CASSIDRRMNTEAFF
CDR3 length: 16; clone size: NA; J gene: TRBJ2-7; V gene: TRBV28; CDR3 protein: CASSPLWDSVSYEQYF
CDR3 length: 16; clone size: NA; J gene: TRBJ2-1; V gene: TRBV5-6; CDR3 protein: CASSFGASGAYNEQFF
CDR3 length: 21; clone size: NA; J gene: TRBJ2-1; V gene: TRBV14; CDR3 protein: CASSQDPRAGAGGSSYNEQFF
CDR3 length: 13; clone size: NA; J gene: TRBJ2-3; V gene: TRBV5-1; CDR3 protein: CASSHPGSDTQYF
CDR3 length: 15; clone size: NA; J gene: TRBJ2-7; V gene: TRBV7-2; CDR3 protein: CASSPGTGDLGEQYF
CDR3 length: 15; clone size: NA; J gene: TRBJ2-2; V gene: TRBV5-1; CDR3 protein: CASSWLQGVTGELFF
CDR3 length: 13; clone size: NA; J gene: TRBJ2-1; V gene: TRBV10-3; CDR3 protein: CAITGQANDEQFF
CDR3 length: 13; clone size: NA; J gene: TRBJ2-3; V gene: TRBV5-1; CDR3 protein: CASSLLLEDTQYF
CDR3 length: 14; clone size: NA; J gene: TRBJ2-7; V gene: TRBV5-1; CDR3 protein: CASSLGGGEYEQYF
CDR3 length: 14; clone size: NA; J gene: TRBJ1-4; V gene: TRBV6-4; CDR3 protein: CASSEDSLNEKLFF
CDR3 length: 11; clone size: NA; J gene: TRBJ2-5; V gene: TRBV20-1; CDR3 protein: CSASSSETQYF
CDR3 length: 17; clone size: NA; J gene: TRBJ2-2; V gene: TRBV27; CDR3 protein: CASSPKRGSPLTGELFF
CDR3 length: 15; clone size: NA; J gene: TRBJ2-2; V gene: TRBV18; CDR3 protein: CASSPRQGDTGELFF
CDR3 length: 14; clone size: NA; J gene: TRBJ2-1; V gene: TRBV27; CDR3 protein: CASSRTSGTNEQFF
CDR3 length: 15; clone size: NA; J gene: TRBJ1-1; V gene: TRBV5-5; CDR3 protein: CASSLADRVGTEAFF
CDR3 length: 13; clone size: NA; J gene: TRBJ2-1; V gene: TRBV6-1; CDR3 protein: CASSQAIYNEQFF
CDR3 length: 16; clone size: NA; J gene: TRBJ1-4; V gene: TRBV6-1; CDR3 protein: CASSESGTGFLGKLFF
CDR3 length: 14; clone size: few; J gene: TRBJ2-3; V gene: TRBV5-1; CDR3 protein: CASSFRQGTDTQYF
CDR3 length: 12; clone size: few; J gene: TRBJ1-1; V gene: TRBV28; CDR3 protein: CASRYRNTEAFF
CDR3 length: 15; clone size: few; J gene: TRBJ1-2; V gene: TRBV6-5; CDR3 protein: CASRPADRVNYGYTF
CDR3 length: 12; clone size: NA; J gene: TRBJ1-1; V gene: TRBV11-3; CDR3 protein: CASSSDSGEAFF
CDR3 length: 15; clone size: medium-sized; J gene: TRBJ1-1; V gene: TRBV5-4; CDR3 protein: CASSLPPQTNTEAFF
CDR3 length: 18; clone size: NA; J gene: TRBJ2-3; V gene: TRBV23-1; CDR3 protein: CASWDKGLAGEYTDTQYF
CDR3 length: 14; clone size: NA; J gene: TRBJ2-7; V gene: TRBV5-6; CDR3 protein: CASSLGADVDEQYF
CDR3 length: 14; clone size: NA; J gene: TRBJ2-5; V gene: TRBV7-7; CDR3 protein: CASSLSAGAETQYF